Each of the 32 T cell receptor beta chains below was sequenced from the same sample in a study of blood T cell repertoires in COVID-19. The assay was immunoSEQ multiplex PCR, and TCRdb's table has in-frame clones only and misses some. The repertoire holds 250,000 or so clones, with almost 85% as singletons. Specimen: peripheral blood. The receptors come from a woman aged 80 or over with acute or convalescent COVID-19.

The chain has TRBV6-2 or TRBV6-3 and TRBJ1-5, with 12 bases lining up with TRBD1. The CDR3 runs to 15 residues. The germline V gene encodes CDR1 MNHEY and CDR2 SVGEGT. The ends lost 5 bases at V and 7 bases at J; junction bases unmatched: 6. The CDR3 sequence: CASSRPGQGAQPQHF. The DNA for the CDR3 is TGTGCCAGCAGTCGACCGGGACAGGGGGCCCAGCCCCAGCATTTT.

The chain combines TRBV18 with TRBJ1-4; D is ambiguous. The CDR3 spans 13 residues. Germline V gene data show CDR1 as KGHSH and CDR2 as LQKENI. CDR3 amino acids: CATGGGANEKLFF. CDR3 bases: TGTGCTACGGGCGGAGGTGCTAATGAAAAACTGTTTTTT.

The chain combines TRBV4-2 with TRBJ2-3, with D possibly matching TRBD1 (6 bases). This CDR3 region has 16 residues. In germline, CDR1 is LGHNA, CDR2 YNFKEQ. V lost 0 bases and J 2 bases, leaving 12 bases between the germline ends. CDR3 loop: CASSQDPGTHTDTQYF. The CDR3, as DNA: TGTGCCAGCAGCCAAGATCCAGGGACACACACAGATACGCAGTATTTT.

V usage is TRBV14 and J usage is TRBJ1-2, with 10 bases that match TRBD1. CDR3 length equals 15 residues. The germline V gene encodes CDR1 SGHDN and CDR2 FVKESK. V trimming: 1 base; J trimming: 4 bases; junction bases outside the gene matches: 3. CDR3 coding DNA: TGTGCCAGCAGCCAAGGGGACAGGGGAGCCTATGGCTACACCTTC. Protein product: CASSQGDRGAYGYTF. Full variable domain (rest looked up from reference TRBV14 and TRBJ1-2): EAGVTQFPSHSVIEKGQTVTLRCDPISGHDNLYWYRRVMGKEIKFLLHFVKESKQDESGMPNNRFLAERTGGTYSTLKVQPAELEDSGVYFCASSQGDRGAYGYTFGSGTRLTVV.

This chain uses TRBV19 with TRBJ1-5; 7 bases fit TRBD1. V gave up 7 bases and J gave up 3 bases; unmatched junction bases: 6. CDR3 length equals 14 residues. Germline V gene data show CDR1 as LNHDA and CDR2 as SQIVND (reference sequence). The CDR3 region has the DNA TGTGCCAGTACCACGGACAGGCTCAATCAGCCCCAGCATTTT. Its protein product is CASTTDRLNQPQHF.

The chain combines TRBV10-1 with TRBJ2-1, with a weak D call TRBD2 (6 bases). CDR1 and CDR2 (germline): WNHNN, SYGVQD (reference sequence). This CDR3 region has 18 residues. Trimming removed 7 bases at V and 2 bases at J, with 24 bases between. CDR3 amino acids: CASTITTKAGPAYNEQFF. Here the CDR3 DNA reads TGCGCCAGCACGATAACAACTAAGGCGGGACCAGCCTACAATGAGCAGTTCTTC.

The V call is TRBV6-5, the J call TRBJ1-5, with a weak D call TRBD1 (5 bases). The CDR3 is 14 amino acids. Germline V gives CDR1 MNHEY, CDR2 SVGAGI. Between the trimmed V and J ends, which lost 6 bases and 4 bases, there was a span of 13 bases. CDR3 DNA: TGTGCCAGCAGCCTAGACAGCTTTAATCAGCCCCAGCATTTT. Translation gives CASSLDSFNQPQHF.

This chain connects TRBV2 to TRBJ2-7, with 8 nucleotides matching TRBD2. The CDR3 totals 15 residues. Germline V gives CDR1 SNHLY, CDR2 FYNNEI. V dropped 3 bases and J dropped 4; count of bases not matched to a gene: 8. CDR3 DNA: TGTGCCAGCAGTGAGGGCGGGGGGATATCTTACGAGCAGTACTTC. The encoded protein is CASSEGGGISYEQYF.

The J gene is TRBJ2-2, the V gene TRBV7-2; D is undetermined. Deletions cut 3 bases from V and 4 bases from J, with 9 bases between. Germline assignment: CDR1 SGHTA and CDR2 FQGNSA. There are 14 residues in the CDR3. In DNA, the CDR3 is TGTGCCAGCAGCTTTATGGGCCTCACCGGGGAGCTGTTTTTT. It specifies CASSFMGLTGELFF.

This clone appeared a single time. The CDR3 region is CASSLRDRAYEQYF. As DNA, the CDR3 is TGTGCCAGCAGCCTCCGGGACAGGGCCTACGAGCAGTACTTC. This rearrangement joins TRBV9 to TRBJ2-7; 9 positions agree with TRBD1. Germline values: CDR1 SGDLS, CDR2 YYNGEE. V lost 4 bases, J lost 2 bases, and 4 bases stayed unmatched. CDR3 length: 14 amino acids.

This chain joins TRBV6-5 and TRBJ1-1; D unresolved. CDR3 length: 15 residues. Trimming shortened V by 2 bases and J by 0 bases, and 10 bases separated the two germline ends. Germline V gene lookup returns CDR1 MNHEY and CDR2 SVGAGI. CDR3 DNA: TGTGCCAGCAGTTACGCAGGCACAATGAACACTGAAGCTTTCTTT. Translated: CASSYAGTMNTEAFF.

V gene TRBV19 combines with J gene TRBJ2-5, with 9 nucleotides matching TRBD2. V shed 2 bases, J shed 4 bases, and the junction held 11 bases outside the gene matches. CDR1 is LNHDA and CDR2 is SQIVND in the germline V gene (reference sequence). The CDR3 contains 17 residues. The CDR3 here is CASSISSGGSERETQYF. The CDR3 nucleotides are TGTGCCAGTAGTATAAGTAGCGGGGGATCCGAAAGAGAGACCCAGTACTTC.

In this sample, this clone turned up once. The chain employs TRBV4-3 and TRBJ1-4, with D maybe TRBD1 (5 bases). This CDR3 has 15 residues. CDR1 and CDR2 (germline): LGHNA, YSLEER. Trimming took 1 base from V and 2 from J, leaving 8 bases between them. CDR3 region: CASSQGQTTNEKLFF. CDR3 DNA: TGCGCCAGCAGCCAAGGACAGACTACTAATGAAAAACTGTTTTTT.

The genes are TRBV5-4 and TRBJ2-2; TRBD1 agrees at 9 bases. V gave up 5 bases and J gave up 4 bases; unmatched junction bases: 9. Germline loops: CDR1 SGHNT, CDR2 YYREEE (reference sequence). The CDR3 runs to 16 residues. In DNA, the CDR3 is TGTGCCAGCAGTTTACCGGGACAGGGAGTCACCGGGGAGCTGTTTTTT. Translating it yields CASSLPGQGVTGELFF.

The chain combines TRBV3-1 (or the pseudogene TRBV3-2) with TRBJ2-5, with 7 bases that match TRBD2. Germline CDR1 reads LGHDT; CDR2 reads YNNKEL (reference sequence). V lost 3 bases and J lost 1; bases outside the gene matches: 2. The CDR3 is 14 amino acids. Here the CDR3 reads CASSQGTTQETQYF. The CDR3 coding sequence is TGTGCCAGCAGCCAGGGGACTACCCAAGAGACCCAGTACTTC.

This chain links TRBV29-1 with TRBJ1-1; 8 bases agree with TRBD1. Germline V gene lookup returns CDR1 SQVTM and CDR2 ANQGSEA. CDR3 size: 12 residues. V shed 4 bases and J 5 bases; nucleotides not matched to a gene: 3. Written as DNA, the CDR3 is TGCAGCGTTGGGACAGGGAGAACTGAAGCTTTCTTT. Translated: CSVGTGRTEAFF.

This chain links TRBV3-1 (or the pseudogene TRBV3-2) with TRBJ1-3; 10 nucleotides align to TRBD1. V lost 4 bases and J lost 2; bases outside the gene matches: 2. The CDR3 sequence is 15 residues long. CDR1 and CDR2 (germline): LGHDT, YNNKEL (reference sequence). The CDR3 DNA is TGTGCCAGCAGCCTCGGGACAGGGGCTGGAAACACCATATATTTT. Translated, it gives CASSLGTGAGNTIYF.

V gene TRBV5-1 combines with J gene TRBJ2-1; D might be TRBD2 (7 bases). The CDR3 runs to 16 residues. The V gene lost 4 bases and the J gene lost 2 bases, with 16 bases spanning the gap. Germline-derived CDR1 and CDR2 are SGHRS and YFSETQ. DNA of the CDR3: TGCGCCAGCAGCCCCGGGGGGCAGTCTACCTACAATGAGCAGTTCTTC. Translation gives CASSPGGQSTYNEQFF.

The rearrangement uses TRBV7-8 and TRBJ1-5; 10 bases align to TRBD1. The V gene end was trimmed by 5 bases and the J gene end by 6 bases; junction bases not matched to a gene: 19. Germline values: CDR1 SGHVS, CDR2 FQNEAQ. This CDR3 is built from 19 residues. CDR3 in DNA: TGTGCCAGCAGCACGAGAGTACAAGGGACAGGGGTTGTCGGTCAGCCCCAGCATTTT. Amino acid sequence: CASSTRVQGTGVVGQPQHF.

This clone appeared a single time. The V gene is TRBV28, the J gene TRBJ2-4, with TRBD2 matching over 7 bases. Trimming cost V 10 bases and J 0 bases; bases outside gene matches: 0. This CDR3 has 12 residues. Looked up from germline, CDR1 is MDHEN and CDR2 is SYDVKM. CDR3 loop: CAIAGAKNIQYF. The CDR3 DNA reads as TGTGCCATAGCGGGAGCCAAAAACATTCAGTACTTC. Drawing the rest from reference TRBV28 and TRBJ2-4, the complete variable domain is DVKVTQSSRYLVKRTGEKVFLECVQDMDHENMFWYRQDPGLGLRLIYFSYDVKMKEKGDIPEGYSVSREKKERFSLILESASTNQTSMYLCAIAGAKNIQYFGAGTRLSVL.

This chain uses TRBV6-6 with TRBJ2-7, with 8 bases aligning to TRBD2. V lost 5 bases to trimming and J lost 4 bases; unmatched junction nucleotides: 4. Germline CDR1 reads MNHNY; CDR2 reads SVGAGI (reference sequence). The CDR3 consists of 13 residues. The CDR3 protein is CASSKGLVYEQYF. The CDR3 DNA reads TGTGCCAGCAGTAAGGGACTAGTATACGAGCAGTACTTC.

DNA of the CDR3: TGTGCCAGCAGTTACGGGGACAGTGAGCAGTACTTC. Translation gives CASSYGDSEQYF. V is TRBV6-6 and J is TRBJ2-7; 7 bases match TRBD1. Trimming took 2 bases from V and 7 from J; bases not matched to a gene: 2. From germline, CDR1 is MNHNY and CDR2 SVGAGI (reference sequence). This CDR3 has 12 residues.

The chain employs TRBV30 and TRBJ1-1; the D gene is possibly TRBD1 (6 bases). The length of the CDR3 is 14 residues. Germline V gives CDR1 GTSNPN, CDR2 SVGIG (reference sequence). V shed 2 bases and J shed 4 bases, with 14 bases lying between them. In nucleotides, the CDR3 is TGTGCCTGGAGTCAGACAGGTCCGGGCACTGAAGCTTTCTTT. This translates into CAWSQTGPGTEAFF.

This clone was observed a single time. J is TRBJ1-3 and V is TRBV6-5, with D unresolved. The CDR3 loop spans 14 amino acids. Trimming cost V 2 bases and J 4 bases, with 9 bases left between them. Germline V gene data show CDR1 as MNHEY and CDR2 as SVGAGI. The CDR3 is CASSYIGVGNTIYF. DNA for the CDR3: TGTGCCAGCAGTTACATCGGGGTCGGAAACACCATATATTTT.

The rearrangement links TRBV4-1 to TRBJ2-7, with 8 positions matching TRBD2. The CDR3 has 16 amino acids. V lost 1 base and J lost 0; bases outside the gene matches: 5. Germline V lookup: CDR1 MGHRA, CDR2 YSYEKL. The CDR3 nucleotides read TGCGCCAGCAGCCAAGGGGCGGGGACTAGCTCCTACGAGCAGTACTTC. Translated, it gives CASSQGAGTSSYEQYF.

The chain carries TRBV6-5 and TRBJ2-3, with 7 bases aligning to TRBD2. The V gene end was trimmed by 6 bases and the J gene end by 10 bases; junction bases not matched to a gene: 7. The CDR3 contains 12 residues. The germline CDR1 and CDR2 sequences are MNHEY and SVGAGI. CDR3: CASRGLVYAQYF. CDR3 in DNA: TGTGCCAGCAGAGGACTAGTTTACGCGCAGTATTTT.

In this sample, this clone turned up a few times. The chain joins TRBV2 to TRBJ2-2; 9 nucleotides match TRBD2. The CDR3 extends over 15 amino acids. Germline V gene data show CDR1 as SNHLY and CDR2 as FYNNEI. V shed 5 bases, J shed 3 bases, and the junction held 4 bases outside the gene matches. DNA for the CDR3: TGTGCCAGCAGTCGAGGCGGGGGGGACACCGGGGAGCTGTTTTTT. It encodes CASSRGGGDTGELFF.

CDR3 sequence (DNA): TGTGCCAGCACCCCGGGACTAGCTTTCGGCGAGCAGTACTTC. The encoded protein is CASTPGLAFGEQYF. V gene TRBV7-2 combines with J gene TRBJ2-7; 9 bases match TRBD2. The CDR3 loop spans 14 amino acids. Germline loops: CDR1 SGHTA, CDR2 FQGNSA. Trimming at V came to 7 bases and at J to 6 bases, leaving 10 bases not matched to a gene.

The sample holds one count of this clone. The DNA for the CDR3 is TGTGCCAGCAGCCAAGGGCATAGCGGGATTGGCAATGAGCAGTTCTTC. Its translation is CASSQGHSGIGNEQFF. The chain recombines TRBV7-9 with TRBJ2-1, with 8 bases fitting TRBD2. Trimming took 5 bases from V and 6 from J; bases not matched to a gene: 12. The CDR3 runs 16 residues. Germline loops: CDR1 SEHNR, CDR2 FQNEAQ (reference sequence).

A few counts support this clone. The chain joins TRBV19 to TRBJ1-4; 9 bases match TRBD1. Germline lookup yields CDR1 LNHDA and CDR2 SQIVND (reference sequence). The V and J ends lost 4 bases and 8 bases, in that order; junction bases with no gene match: 8. The CDR3 length is 15 residues. This CDR3 is CASSTPGTGNEKLFF. The CDR3 DNA reads TGTGCCAGTAGTACTCCCGGGACAGGGAACGAAAAACTGTTTTTT.

The genes are TRBV19 and TRBJ2-1; TRBD1 is a possible D gene (6 bases). CDR1 is LNHDA, CDR2 SQIVND, per germline (reference sequence). The CDR3 sequence is 13 residues long. Trimming shortened V by 5 bases and J by 7 bases, and 12 bases separated the two germline ends. CDR3 residues: CASSFTGMNEQFF. The CDR3 bases are TGTGCCAGTAGTTTTACAGGGATGAATGAGCAGTTCTTC.

The J gene is TRBJ2-1, the V gene TRBV6-5; perhaps TRBD1 as D (6 bases). The germline V gene has CDR1 MNHEY and CDR2 SVGAGI. V lost 6 bases and J lost 8, with 17 bases in between. This CDR3 is 14 amino acids long. CDR3 sequence reads: CASSGTSLRDEQFF. The CDR3 bases are TGTGCCAGCAGCGGGACAAGCTTGAGAGATGAGCAGTTCTTC.